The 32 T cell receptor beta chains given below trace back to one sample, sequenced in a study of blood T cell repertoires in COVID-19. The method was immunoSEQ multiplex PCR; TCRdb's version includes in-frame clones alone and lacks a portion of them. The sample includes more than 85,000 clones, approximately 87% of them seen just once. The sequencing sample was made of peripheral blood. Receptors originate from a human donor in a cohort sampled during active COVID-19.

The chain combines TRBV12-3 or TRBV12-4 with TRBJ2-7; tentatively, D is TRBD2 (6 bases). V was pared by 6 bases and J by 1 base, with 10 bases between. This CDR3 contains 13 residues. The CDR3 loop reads CASSRRESYEQYF. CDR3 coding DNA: TGTGCCAGCAGCCGCCGGGAGTCCTACGAGCAGTACTTC.

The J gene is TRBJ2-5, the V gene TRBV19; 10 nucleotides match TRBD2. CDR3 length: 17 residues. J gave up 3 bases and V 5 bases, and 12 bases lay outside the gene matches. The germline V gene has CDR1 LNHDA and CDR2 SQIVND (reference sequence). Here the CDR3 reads CASSFNPPSGGKETQYF. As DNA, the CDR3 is TGTGCCAGTAGTTTTAACCCCCCTAGCGGGGGTAAAGAGACCCAGTACTTC. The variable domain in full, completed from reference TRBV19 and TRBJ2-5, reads DGGITQSPKYLFRKEGQNVTLSCEQNLNHDAMYWYRQDPGQGLRLIYYSQIVNDFQKGDIAEGYSVSREKKESFPLTVTSAQKNPTAFYLCASSFNPPSGGKETQYFGPGTRLLVL.

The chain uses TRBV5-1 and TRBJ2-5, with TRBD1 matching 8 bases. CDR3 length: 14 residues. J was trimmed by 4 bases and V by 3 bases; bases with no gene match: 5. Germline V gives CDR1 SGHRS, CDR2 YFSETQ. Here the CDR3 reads CASSSGQGGETQYF. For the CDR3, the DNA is TGCGCCAGCAGCTCCGGACAGGGTGGAGAGACCCAGTACTTC.

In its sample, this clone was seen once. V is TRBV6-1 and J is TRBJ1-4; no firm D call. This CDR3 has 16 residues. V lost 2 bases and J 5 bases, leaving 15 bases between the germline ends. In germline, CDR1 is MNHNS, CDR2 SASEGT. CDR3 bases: TGTGCCAGCAGTGAACTCCTTAGGGCGGGAAATGAAAAACTGTTTTTT. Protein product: CASSELLRAGNEKLFF.

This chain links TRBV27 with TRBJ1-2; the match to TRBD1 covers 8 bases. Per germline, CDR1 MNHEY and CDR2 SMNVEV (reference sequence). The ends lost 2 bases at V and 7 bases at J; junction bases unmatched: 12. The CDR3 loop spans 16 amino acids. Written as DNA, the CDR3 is TGTGCCAGCAGTTTAAAACCCAACAGGGGGGCGAGTGGCTACACCTTC. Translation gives CASSLKPNRGASGYTF.

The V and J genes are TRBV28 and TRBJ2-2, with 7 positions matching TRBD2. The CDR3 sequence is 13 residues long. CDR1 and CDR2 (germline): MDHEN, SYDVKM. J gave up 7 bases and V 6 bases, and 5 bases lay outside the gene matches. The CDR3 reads CASRIGLVGELFF. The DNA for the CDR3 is TGTGCCAGCAGAATTGGACTAGTCGGGGAGCTGTTTTTT.

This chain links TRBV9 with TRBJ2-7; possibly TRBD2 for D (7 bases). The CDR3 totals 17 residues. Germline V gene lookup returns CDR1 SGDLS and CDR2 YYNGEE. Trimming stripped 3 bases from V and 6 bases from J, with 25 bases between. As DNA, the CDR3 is TGTGCCAGCAGCGCTACCGGCTCAATATGGGGGGGCGGCGAGCAGTACTTC. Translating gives CASSATGSIWGGGEQYF. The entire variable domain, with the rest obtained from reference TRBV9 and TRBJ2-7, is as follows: DSGVTQTPKHLITATGQRVTLRCSPRSGDLSVYWYQQSLDQGLQFLIQYYNGEERAKGNILERFSAQQFPDLHSELNLSSLELGDSALYFCASSATGSIWGGGEQYFGPGTRLTVT.

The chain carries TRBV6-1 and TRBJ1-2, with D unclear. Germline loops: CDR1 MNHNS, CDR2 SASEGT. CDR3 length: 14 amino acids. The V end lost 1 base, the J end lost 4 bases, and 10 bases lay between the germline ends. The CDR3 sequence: CASSEGRVGYGYTF. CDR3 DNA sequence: TGTGCCAGCAGTGAAGGGCGGGTGGGCTATGGCTACACCTTC.

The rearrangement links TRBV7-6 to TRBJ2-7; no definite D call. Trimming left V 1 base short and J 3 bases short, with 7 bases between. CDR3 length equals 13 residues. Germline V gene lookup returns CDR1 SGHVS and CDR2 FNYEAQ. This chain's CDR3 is CASSLGGRYEQYF. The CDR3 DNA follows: TGTGCCAGCAGCTTAGGCGGCCGCTACGAGCAGTACTTC. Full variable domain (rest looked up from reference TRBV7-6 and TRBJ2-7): GAGVSQSPRYKVTKRGQDVALRCDPISGHVSLYWYRQALGQGPEFLTYFNYEAQQDKSGLPNDRFSAERPEGSISTLTIQRTEQRDSAMYRCASSLGGRYEQYFGPGTRLTVT.

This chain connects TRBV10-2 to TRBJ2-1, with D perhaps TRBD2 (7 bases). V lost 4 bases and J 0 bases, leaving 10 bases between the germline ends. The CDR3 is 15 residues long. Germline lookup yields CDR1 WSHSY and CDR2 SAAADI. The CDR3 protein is CASSGGGVSYNEQFF. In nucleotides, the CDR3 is TGCGCCAGCAGTGGAGGGGGGGTCTCCTACAATGAGCAGTTCTTC.

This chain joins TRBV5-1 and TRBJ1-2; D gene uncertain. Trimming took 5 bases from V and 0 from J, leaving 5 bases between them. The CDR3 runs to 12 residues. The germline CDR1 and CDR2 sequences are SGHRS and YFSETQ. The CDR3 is CASRQANYGYTF. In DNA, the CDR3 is TGCGCCAGCAGGCAGGCTAACTATGGCTACACCTTC. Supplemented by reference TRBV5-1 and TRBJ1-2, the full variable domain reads KAGVTQTPRYLIKTRGQQVTLSCSPISGHRSVSWYQQTPGQGLQFLFEYFSETQRNKGNFPGRFSGRQFSNSRSEMNVSTLELGDSALYLCASRQANYGYTFGSGTRLTVV.

DNA of the CDR3: TGTGCCTGGAGTGTGGCCAGCTACGAGCAGTACTTC. This codes for CAWSVASYEQYF. The V and J genes are TRBV30 and TRBJ2-7; D uncertain. The germline gives CDR1 GTSNPN, CDR2 SVGIG (reference sequence). The length of the CDR3 is 12 residues. V was cut by 0 bases and J by 3 bases, with 6 bases left in between.

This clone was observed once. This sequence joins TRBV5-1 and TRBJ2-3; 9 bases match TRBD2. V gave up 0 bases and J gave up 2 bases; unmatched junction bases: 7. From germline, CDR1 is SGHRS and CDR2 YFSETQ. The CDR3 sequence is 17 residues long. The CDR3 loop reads CASSLGLAGLSTDTQYF. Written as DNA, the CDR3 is TGCGCCAGCAGCTTGGGTCTAGCGGGACTATCCACAGATACGCAGTATTTT.

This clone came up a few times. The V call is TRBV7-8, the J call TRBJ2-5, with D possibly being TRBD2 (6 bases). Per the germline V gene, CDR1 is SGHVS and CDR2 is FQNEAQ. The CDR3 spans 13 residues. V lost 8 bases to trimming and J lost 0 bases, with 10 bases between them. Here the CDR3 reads CASRGRDQETQYF. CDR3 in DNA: TGTGCCAGCCGGGGGAGAGACCAAGAGACCCAGTACTTC.

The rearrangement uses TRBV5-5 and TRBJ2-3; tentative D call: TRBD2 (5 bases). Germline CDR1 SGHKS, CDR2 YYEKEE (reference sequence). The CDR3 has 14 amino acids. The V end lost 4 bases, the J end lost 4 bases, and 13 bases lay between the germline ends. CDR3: CASSPPAAADTQYF. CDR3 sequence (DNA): TGTGCCAGCAGCCCGCCAGCGGCCGCAGATACGCAGTATTTT.

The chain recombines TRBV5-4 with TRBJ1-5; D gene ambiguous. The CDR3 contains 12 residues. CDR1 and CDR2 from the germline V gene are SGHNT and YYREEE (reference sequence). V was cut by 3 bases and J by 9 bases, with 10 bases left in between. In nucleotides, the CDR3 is TGTGCCAGCAGCTACGACCGGGGGCCCCAGCATTTT. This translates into CASSYDRGPQHF.

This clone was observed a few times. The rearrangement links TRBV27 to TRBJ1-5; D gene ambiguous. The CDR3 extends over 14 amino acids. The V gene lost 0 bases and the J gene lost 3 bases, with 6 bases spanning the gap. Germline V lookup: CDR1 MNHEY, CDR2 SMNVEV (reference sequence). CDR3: CASSLSIYNQPQHF. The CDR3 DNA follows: TGTGCCAGCAGTTTATCGATCTACAATCAGCCCCAGCATTTT.

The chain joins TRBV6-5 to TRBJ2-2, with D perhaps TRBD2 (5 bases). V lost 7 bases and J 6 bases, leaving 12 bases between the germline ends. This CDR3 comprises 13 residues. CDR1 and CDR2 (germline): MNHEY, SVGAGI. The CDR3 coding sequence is TGTGCCAGCAATCGGGGAGAGGCCGGGGAGCTGTTTTTT. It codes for CASNRGEAGELFF.

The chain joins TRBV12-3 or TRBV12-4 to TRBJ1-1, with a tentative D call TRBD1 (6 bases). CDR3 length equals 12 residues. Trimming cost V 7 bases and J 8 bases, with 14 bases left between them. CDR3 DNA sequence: TGTGCCAGCACCAAAACAGGGCCAGAAGCTTTCTTT. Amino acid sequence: CASTKTGPEAFF.

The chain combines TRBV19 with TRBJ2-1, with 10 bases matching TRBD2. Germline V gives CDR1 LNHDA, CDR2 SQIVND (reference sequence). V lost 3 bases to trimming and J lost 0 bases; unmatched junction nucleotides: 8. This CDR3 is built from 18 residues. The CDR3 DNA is TGTGCCAGTAGTATCTTAGCGGGGGGCTCCAGCTCCTACAATGAGCAGTTCTTC. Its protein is CASSILAGGSSSYNEQFF.

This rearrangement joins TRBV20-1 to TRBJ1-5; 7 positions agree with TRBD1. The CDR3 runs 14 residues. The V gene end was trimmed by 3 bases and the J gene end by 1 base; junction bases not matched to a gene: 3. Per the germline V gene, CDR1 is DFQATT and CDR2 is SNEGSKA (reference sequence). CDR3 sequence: CSASHRGSNQPQHF. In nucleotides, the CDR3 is TGCAGTGCTAGTCACAGGGGAAGCAATCAGCCCCAGCATTTT.

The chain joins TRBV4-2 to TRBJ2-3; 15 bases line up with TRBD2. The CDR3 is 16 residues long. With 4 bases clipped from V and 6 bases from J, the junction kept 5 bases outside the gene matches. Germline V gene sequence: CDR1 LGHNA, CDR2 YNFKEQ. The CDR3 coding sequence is TGTGCCAGCAGCCCGGGACTAGCGGGGGGCGAGGATACGCAGTATTTT. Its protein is CASSPGLAGGEDTQYF.

The CDR3 spells CASSYLSGGVGEQFF. The CDR3 region has the DNA TGTGCCAGCAGTTATTTAAGCGGGGGTGTGGGTGAGCAGTTCTTC. The V gene is TRBV28, the J gene TRBJ2-1; TRBD2 agrees at 8 bases. The V gene end was trimmed by 4 bases and the J gene end by 9 bases; junction bases not matched to a gene: 11. CDR3 length equals 15 residues. Germline CDR1 reads MDHEN; CDR2 reads SYDVKM.

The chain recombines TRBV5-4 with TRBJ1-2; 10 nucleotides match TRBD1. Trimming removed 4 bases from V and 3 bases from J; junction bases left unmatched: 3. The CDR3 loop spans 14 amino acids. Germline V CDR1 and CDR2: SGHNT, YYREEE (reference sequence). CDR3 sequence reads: CASSRDRGDYGYTF. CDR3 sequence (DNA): TGTGCCAGCAGCAGGGACAGGGGCGACTATGGCTACACCTTC.

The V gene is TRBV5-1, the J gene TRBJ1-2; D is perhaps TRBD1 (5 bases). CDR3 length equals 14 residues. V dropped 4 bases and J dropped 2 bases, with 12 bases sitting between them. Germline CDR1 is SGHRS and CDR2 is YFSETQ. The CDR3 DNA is TGCGCCAGCAGCCCAGGGTCTCGGAACTATGGCTACACCTTC. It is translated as CASSPGSRNYGYTF.

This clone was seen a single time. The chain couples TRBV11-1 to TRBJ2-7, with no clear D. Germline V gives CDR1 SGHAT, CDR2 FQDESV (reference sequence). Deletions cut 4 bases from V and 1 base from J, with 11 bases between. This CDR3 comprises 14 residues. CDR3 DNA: TGTGCCAGCAGCTCCACTACGTTGTCCTACGAGCAGTACTTC. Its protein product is CASSSTTLSYEQYF.

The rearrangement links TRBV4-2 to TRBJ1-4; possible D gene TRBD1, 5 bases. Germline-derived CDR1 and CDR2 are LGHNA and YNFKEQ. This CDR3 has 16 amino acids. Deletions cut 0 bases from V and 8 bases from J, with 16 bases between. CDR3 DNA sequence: TGTGCCAGCAGCCAAGATCCTCTCGCAGGGAACGAAAAACTGTTTTTT. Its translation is CASSQDPLAGNEKLFF.

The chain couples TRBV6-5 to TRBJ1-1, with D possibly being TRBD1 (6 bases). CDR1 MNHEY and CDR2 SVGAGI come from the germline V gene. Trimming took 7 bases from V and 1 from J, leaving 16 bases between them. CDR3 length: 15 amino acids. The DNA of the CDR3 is TGTGCCAGCAATATGGGGGGGGGCAGGAACACTGAAGCTTTCTTT. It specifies CASNMGGGRNTEAFF.

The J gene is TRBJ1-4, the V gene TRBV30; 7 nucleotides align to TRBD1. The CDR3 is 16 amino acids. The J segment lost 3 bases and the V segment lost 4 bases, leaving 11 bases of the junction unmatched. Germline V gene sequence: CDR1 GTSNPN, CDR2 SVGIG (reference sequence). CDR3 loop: CAWTPIDRVANEKLFF. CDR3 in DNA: TGTGCCTGGACTCCCATAGACAGGGTGGCTAATGAAAAACTGTTTTTT.

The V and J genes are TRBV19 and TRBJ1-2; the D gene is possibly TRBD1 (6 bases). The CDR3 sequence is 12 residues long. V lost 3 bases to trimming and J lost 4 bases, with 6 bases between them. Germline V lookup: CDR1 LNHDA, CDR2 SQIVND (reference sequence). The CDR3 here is CASSMTGYGYTF. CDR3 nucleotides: TGTGCCAGTAGTATGACAGGCTATGGCTACACCTTC.

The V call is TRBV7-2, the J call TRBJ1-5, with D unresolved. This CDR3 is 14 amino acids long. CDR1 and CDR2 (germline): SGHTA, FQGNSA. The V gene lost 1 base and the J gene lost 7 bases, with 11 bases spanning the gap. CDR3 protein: CASSLGGLGQPQHF. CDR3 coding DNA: TGTGCCAGCAGCTTAGGTGGGCTTGGACAGCCCCAGCATTTT.

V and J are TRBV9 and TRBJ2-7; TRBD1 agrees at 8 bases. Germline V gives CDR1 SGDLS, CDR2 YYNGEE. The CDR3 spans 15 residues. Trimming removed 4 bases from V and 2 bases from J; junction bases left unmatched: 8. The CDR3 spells CASSFRDRSPYEQYF. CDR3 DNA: TGTGCCAGCAGCTTCCGGGACAGGTCCCCCTACGAGCAGTACTTC.